This T cell receptor (beta chain) is from a study of molecular identifiers for immune sequencing clone quantification. For the study at large: Replicates split RNA from approximately 22,000 or 94,000 naive CD8 cells five ways, and the researchers sequenced four portions. Whole-study findings and limits: Clonotypes topping 20 RNA copies carried over 97% of effector molecules but under 1% of naive ones.

A note on this clonotype: Its antigen is currently unknown. Since a much larger clone is just one base distant, this may be a read error.

Germline V gives CDR1 SQVTM, CDR2 ANQGSEA. CDR3 size: 12 residues. The V end was cut by 0 bases, the J end by 4 bases, with 6 bases between. Library preparation followed earlier protocols using designated TCR primers. One entry per CDR3 protein results from TCRdb running MiXCR on the PCR reads. Of nearly 650,000 distinct CDR3 sequences in the sample, 25% were seen once. Sequenced input: naive CD8+ T cells from blood, with Jurkat cell RNA spiked in. Regarding subset: FACS-sorted CD8+CD4-CCR7+CD45RA+ naive T cells. This TCR was sampled from a human donor in good health. Some libraries in this study had Jurkat cell RNA spiked in. The chain has TRBV29-1 and TRBJ1-1; D ambiguous. CDR3 sequence reads: CSVEESATEAFF. CDR3 nucleotide sequence: TGCAGCGTTGAAGAGTCAGCCACTGAAGCTTTCTTT. Drawing the rest from reference TRBV29-1 and TRBJ1-1, the complete variable domain is SAVISQKPSRDICQRGTSLTIQCQVDSQVTMMFWYRQQPGQSLTLIATANQGSEATYESGFVIDKFPISRPNLTFSTLTVSNMSPEDSSIYLCSVEESATEAFFGQGTRLTVV.